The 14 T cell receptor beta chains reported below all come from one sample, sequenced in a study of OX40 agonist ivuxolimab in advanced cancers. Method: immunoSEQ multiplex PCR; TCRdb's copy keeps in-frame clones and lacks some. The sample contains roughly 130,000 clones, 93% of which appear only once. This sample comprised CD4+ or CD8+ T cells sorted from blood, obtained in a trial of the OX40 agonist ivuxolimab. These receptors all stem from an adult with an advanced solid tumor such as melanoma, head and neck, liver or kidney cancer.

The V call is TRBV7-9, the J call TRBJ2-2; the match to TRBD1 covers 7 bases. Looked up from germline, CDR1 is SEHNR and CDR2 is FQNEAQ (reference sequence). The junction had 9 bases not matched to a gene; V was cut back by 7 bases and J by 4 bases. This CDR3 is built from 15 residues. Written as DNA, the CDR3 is TGTGCCAGCACCGAAAACAGGGGTCTCACCGGGGAGCTGTTTTTT. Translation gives CASTENRGLTGELFF.

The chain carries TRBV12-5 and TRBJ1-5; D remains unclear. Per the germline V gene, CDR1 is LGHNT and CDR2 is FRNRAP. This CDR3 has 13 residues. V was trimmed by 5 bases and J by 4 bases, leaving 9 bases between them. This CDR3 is CASGDMLNQPQHF. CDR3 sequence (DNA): TGTGCTAGTGGTGATATGCTAAATCAGCCCCAGCATTTT.

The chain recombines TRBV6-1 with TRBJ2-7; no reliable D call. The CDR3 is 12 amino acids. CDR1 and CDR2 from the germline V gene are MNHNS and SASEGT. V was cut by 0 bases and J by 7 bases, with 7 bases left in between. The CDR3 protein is CASSEALAEQYF. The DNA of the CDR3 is TGTGCCAGCAGTGAAGCGCTGGCTGAGCAGTACTTC.

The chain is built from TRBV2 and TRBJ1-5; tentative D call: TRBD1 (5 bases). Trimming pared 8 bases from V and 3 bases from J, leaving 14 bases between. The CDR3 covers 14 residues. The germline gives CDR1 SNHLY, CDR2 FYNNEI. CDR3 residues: CASQQDFSNQPQHF. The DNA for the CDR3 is TGTGCCAGCCAACAGGACTTCTCCAATCAGCCCCAGCATTTT.

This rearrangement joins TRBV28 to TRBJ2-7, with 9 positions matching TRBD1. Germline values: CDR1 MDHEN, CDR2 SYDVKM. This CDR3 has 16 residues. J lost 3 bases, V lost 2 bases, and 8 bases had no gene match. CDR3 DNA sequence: TGTGCCAGCAGTTTAACCACAGGGGGCGCGTTCTACGAGCAGTACTTC. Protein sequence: CASSLTTGGAFYEQYF.

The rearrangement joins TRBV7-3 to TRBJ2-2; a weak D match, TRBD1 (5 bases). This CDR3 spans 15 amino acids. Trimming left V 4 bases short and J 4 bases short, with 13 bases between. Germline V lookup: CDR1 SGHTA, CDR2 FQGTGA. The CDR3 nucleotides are TGTGCCAGCAGCTCAACCAATCAGGGCACCGGGGAGCTGTTTTTT. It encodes CASSSTNQGTGELFF.

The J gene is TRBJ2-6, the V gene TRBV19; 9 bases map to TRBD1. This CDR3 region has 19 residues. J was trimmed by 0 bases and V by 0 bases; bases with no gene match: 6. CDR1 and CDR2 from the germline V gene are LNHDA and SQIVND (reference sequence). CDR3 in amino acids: CASSIEGTGFFSGANVLTF. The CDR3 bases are TGTGCCAGTAGTATAGAGGGGACAGGGTTCTTCTCTGGGGCCAACGTCCTGACTTTC. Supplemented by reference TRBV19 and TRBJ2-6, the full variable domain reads DGGITQSPKYLFRKEGQNVTLSCEQNLNHDAMYWYRQDPGQGLRLIYYSQIVNDFQKGDIAEGYSVSREKKESFPLTVTSAQKNPTAFYLCASSIEGTGFFSGANVLTFGAGSRLTVL.

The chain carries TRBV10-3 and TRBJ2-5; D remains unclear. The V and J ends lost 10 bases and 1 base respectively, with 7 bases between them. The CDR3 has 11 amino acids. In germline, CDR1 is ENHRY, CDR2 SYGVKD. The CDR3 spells CATGVQETQYF. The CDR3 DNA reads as TGTGCCACCGGAGTCCAAGAGACCCAGTACTTC.

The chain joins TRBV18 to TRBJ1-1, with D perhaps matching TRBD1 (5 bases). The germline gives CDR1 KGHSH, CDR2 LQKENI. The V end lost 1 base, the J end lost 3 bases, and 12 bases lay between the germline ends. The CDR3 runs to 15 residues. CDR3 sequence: CASSPLEGGDTEAFF. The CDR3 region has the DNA TGTGCCAGCTCACCACTTGAGGGAGGGGACACTGAAGCTTTCTTT.

CDR3 DNA sequence: TGTGCCAGCAGCCAAGCCACCGGGACTAGCGGTCACAATGAGCAGTTCTTC. Translated: CASSQATGTSGHNEQFF. The chain is built from TRBV4-2 and TRBJ2-1, with TRBD2 matching 11 bases. V was clipped by 1 base and J by 5 bases; unmatched bases: 7. The CDR3 totals 17 residues. Germline CDR1 and CDR2: LGHNA and YNFKEQ.

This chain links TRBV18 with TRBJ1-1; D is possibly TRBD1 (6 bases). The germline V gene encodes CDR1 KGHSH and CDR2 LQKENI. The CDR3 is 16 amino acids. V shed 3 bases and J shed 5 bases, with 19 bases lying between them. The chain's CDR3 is CASSPRQGGMGTEAFF. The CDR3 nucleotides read TGTGCCAGCTCACCTCGCCAAGGGGGTATGGGGACTGAAGCTTTCTTT.

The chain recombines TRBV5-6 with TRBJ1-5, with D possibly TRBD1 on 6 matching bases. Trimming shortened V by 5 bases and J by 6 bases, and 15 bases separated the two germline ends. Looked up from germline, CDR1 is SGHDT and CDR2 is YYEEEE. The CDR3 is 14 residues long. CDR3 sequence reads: CASRIQGGGQPQHF. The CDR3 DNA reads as TGTGCCAGCAGGATACAGGGAGGCGGTCAGCCCCAGCATTTT.

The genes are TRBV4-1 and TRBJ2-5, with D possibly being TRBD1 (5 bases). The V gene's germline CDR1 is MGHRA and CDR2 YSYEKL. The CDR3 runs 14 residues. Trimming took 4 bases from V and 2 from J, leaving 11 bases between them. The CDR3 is CASSPTENQETQYF. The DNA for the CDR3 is TGCGCCAGCAGCCCGACAGAGAATCAAGAGACCCAGTACTTC.

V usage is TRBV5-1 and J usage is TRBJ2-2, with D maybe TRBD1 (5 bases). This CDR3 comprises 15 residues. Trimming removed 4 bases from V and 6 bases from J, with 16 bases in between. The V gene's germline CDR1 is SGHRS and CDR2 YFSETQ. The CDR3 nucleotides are TGCGCCAGCAGCAGCTACAGGCAGGCGTCCGGGGAGCTGTTTTTT. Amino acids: CASSSYRQASGELFF.